The 24 T cell receptor beta chains in this list originate from one sample, sequenced in a study of identical twins. Via MiXCR, TCRdb re-called the 5' RACE reads, giving one row per CDR3 protein. The sample lists 450,000 or so distinct CDR3 sequences; more than 13% were seen once. The same data also went into a second study, on yellow fever vaccine responses in identical twins.

Sequenced material: CD4+ T cells sorted from blood. The receptors originated from a woman aged 18-30 years in good health.

This clonotype was picked up many times. The V gene is TRBV5-1, the J gene TRBJ2-7, with a weak D call TRBD1 (5 bases). V lost 4 bases and J 2 bases, leaving 10 bases between the germline ends. The germline gives CDR1 SGHRS, CDR2 YFSETQ. The CDR3 consists of 13 residues. CDR3 region: CASSTTGPYEQYF. CDR3 in DNA: TGCGCCAGCAGCACAACAGGACCCTACGAGCAGTACTTC.

This clonotype was detected a few times. The chain links TRBV7-2 to TRBJ2-7; tentative D call: TRBD2 (6 bases). V was cut by 4 bases and J by 3 bases, with 16 bases left in between. Germline CDR1 is SGHTA and CDR2 is FQGNSA. CDR3 length: 15 residues. In nucleotides, the CDR3 is TGTGCCAGCAGCTCCAGCGGAGGACTATACTACGAGCAGTACTTC. Translating it yields CASSSSGGLYYEQYF.

This clonotype was recorded a few times. The V and J genes are TRBV27 and TRBJ2-3; 8 nucleotides align to TRBD2. Per germline, CDR1 MNHEY and CDR2 SMNVEV (reference sequence). The CDR3 runs to 13 residues. V dropped 10 bases and J dropped 2; count of bases not matched to a gene: 5. The CDR3: CATAGGYTDTQYF. Written as DNA, the CDR3 is TGTGCCACGGCGGGAGGTTACACAGATACGCAGTATTTT.

This clonotype has a handful of counts. This chain joins TRBV7-8 and TRBJ2-4; 7 nucleotides align to TRBD1. The germline gives CDR1 SGHVS, CDR2 FQNEAQ. The V and J ends lost 2 bases and 0 bases, in that order; junction bases with no gene match: 7. This CDR3 region has 17 residues. This chain's CDR3 is CASSLIQGELAKNIQYF. CDR3 DNA: TGTGCCAGCAGCTTAATCCAGGGGGAACTAGCCAAAAACATTCAGTACTTC.

V and J are TRBV4-2 and TRBJ2-1; 7 bases are a match to TRBD2. The CDR3 runs to 16 residues. Germline CDR1 is LGHNA and CDR2 is YNFKEQ. V lost 1 base and J lost 6; bases outside the gene matches: 9. The CDR3 DNA sequence: TGTGCCAGCAGCCAAGTCTCCAGCGGGGCGGTCAATGAGCAGTTCTTC. Translation gives CASSQVSSGAVNEQFF.

This clonotype was recorded at least ten times. The V gene is TRBV29-1, the J gene TRBJ1-2; the D is unclear. V lost 7 bases and J 4 bases, leaving 10 bases between the germline ends. The CDR3 is 11 amino acids. From germline, CDR1 is SQVTM and CDR2 ANQGSEA. In DNA, the CDR3 is TGCAGCGACGGATCGTCCTATGGCTACACCTTC. Amino acids: CSDGSSYGYTF.

This clonotype has more than one count but fewer than ten. The chain joins TRBV7-2 to TRBJ2-1, with D possibly being TRBD2 (6 bases). V was clipped by 5 bases and J by 13 bases, with 15 bases between them. Germline V gene lookup returns CDR1 SGHTA and CDR2 FQGNSA. This CDR3 comprises 12 residues. The CDR3 nucleotides are TGTGCCAGCAGCCCCGCGGGACTCCTACAGTTCTTC. Translating gives CASSPAGLLQFF.

This clonotype was observed a handful of times. The chain couples TRBV7-2 to TRBJ2-1, with 8 nucleotides matching TRBD2. Germline loops: CDR1 SGHTA, CDR2 FQGNSA. There are 16 residues in the CDR3. Unmatched junction bases numbered 10, after V lost 1 base and J lost 8 bases. Here the CDR3 reads CASSLVGTSFGDEQFF. The CDR3 DNA sequence: TGTGCCAGCAGCTTAGTCGGGACTAGTTTTGGGGATGAGCAGTTCTTC. The full variable domain, in which reference TRBV7-2 and TRBJ2-1 provide the parts outside the CDR3, is GAGVSQSPSNKVTEKGKDVELRCDPISGHTALYWYRQSLGQGLEFLIYFQGNSAPDKSGLPSDRFSAERTGGSVSTLTIQRTQQEDSAVYLCASSLVGTSFGDEQFFGPGTRLTVL.

This clonotype occurred a few times. The chain is built from TRBV27 and TRBJ2-5; perhaps TRBD1 as D (5 bases). The CDR3 runs 15 residues. Trimming took 4 bases from V and 5 from J, leaving 17 bases between them. Germline V gene data show CDR1 as MNHEY and CDR2 as SMNVEV (reference sequence). The CDR3 loop reads CASSSPGRVEETQYF. The CDR3, as DNA: TGTGCCAGCAGTTCCCCAGGCAGGGTAGAGGAGACCCAGTACTTC.

The sample holds a few counts of this clonotype. The J gene is TRBJ2-2, the V gene TRBV12-3 or TRBV12-4; TRBD2 matches at 15 bases. The CDR3 has 15 amino acids. With V trimmed by 5 bases and J by 14 bases, 9 bases remained unmatched. For the CDR3, the DNA is TGTGCCAGCAGTCCGAGGACTAGCGGGGGGGCGGAACTGTTTTTT. Encoded protein: CASSPRTSGGAELFF.

This clonotype was seen a few times. The gene calls are TRBV3-1 and TRBJ2-7; 9 bases agree with TRBD2. Trimming removed 4 bases from V and 6 bases from J; junction bases left unmatched: 10. Germline V gene data show CDR1 as LGHDT and CDR2 as YNNKEL (reference sequence). The CDR3 length is 15 residues. The CDR3 loop reads CASSPKTSGLVEQYF. CDR3 DNA sequence: TGTGCCAGCAGCCCTAAGACTAGCGGTTTGGTCGAGCAGTACTTC.

The rearrangement links TRBV3-1 to TRBJ2-1, with a weak D call TRBD2 (6 bases). Germline lookup yields CDR1 LGHDT and CDR2 YNNKEL (reference sequence). Trimming took off 2 bases at V and 3 bases at J, with 11 bases between the two ends. CDR3 length: 15 residues. CDR3 nucleotides: TGTGCCAGCAGCCAACGGATAGCGGTCTACAATGAGCAGTTCTTC. It yields the protein CASSQRIAVYNEQFF.

The chain has TRBV27 and TRBJ2-5; TRBD1 matches 12 bases. This CDR3 has 16 amino acids. V shed 5 bases and J 7 bases; nucleotides not matched to a gene: 11. Germline V gene data show CDR1 as MNHEY and CDR2 as SMNVEV (reference sequence). DNA of the CDR3: TGTGCCAGCAGTGGGGACAGGGGGCGAGCAACAGGGACCCAGTACTTC. This sequence encodes CASSGDRGRATGTQYF.

This clonotype was seen a handful of times. J is TRBJ2-7 and V is TRBV3-1; D unclear. The CDR3 runs to 11 residues. V lost 2 bases and J 12 bases, leaving 11 bases between the germline ends. Germline CDR1 and CDR2: LGHDT and YNNKEL (reference sequence). As DNA, the CDR3 is TGTGCCAGCAGCCAAAGTGGCCCCCGGTACTTC. Encoded protein: CASSQSGPRYF.

The rearrangement joins TRBV7-2 to TRBJ2-3; D gene unclear. The V and J ends lost 5 bases and 7 bases respectively, with 10 bases between them. Germline CDR1 is SGHTA and CDR2 is FQGNSA. The length of the CDR3 is 12 residues. CDR3 sequence reads: CASSPRQNTQYF. The CDR3 DNA reads as TGTGCCAGCAGCCCACGACAAAATACGCAGTATTTT.

This chain connects TRBV19 to TRBJ2-1; 10 nucleotides line up with TRBD2. The CDR3 loop spans 17 amino acids. CDR1 LNHDA and CDR2 SQIVND come from the germline V gene (reference sequence). V dropped 3 bases and J dropped 7; count of bases not matched to a gene: 12. The CDR3 here is CASSMGSASGSRNEQFF. DNA of the CDR3: TGTGCCAGTAGTATGGGTTCGGCTAGCGGGAGTCGGAATGAGCAGTTCTTC.

The chain links TRBV27 to TRBJ2-3; D is perhaps TRBD2 (5 bases). The CDR3 sequence is 14 residues long. Germline V gene sequence: CDR1 MNHEY, CDR2 SMNVEV (reference sequence). Trimming cost V 0 bases and J 4 bases, with 8 bases left between them. CDR3 region: CASSLSVGADTQYF. In DNA form, the CDR3 reads TGTGCCAGCAGTTTATCGGTCGGGGCAGATACGCAGTATTTT.

The chain couples TRBV19 to TRBJ2-5, with 12 bases lining up with TRBD2. The length of the CDR3 is 17 residues. The germline gives CDR1 LNHDA, CDR2 SQIVND (reference sequence). J lost 2 bases, V lost 3 bases, and 7 bases had no gene match. CDR3 sequence reads: CASSMETSGSRQETQYF. CDR3 nucleotide sequence: TGTGCCAGTAGTATGGAGACTAGCGGGAGTCGGCAAGAGACCCAGTACTTC.

The chain carries TRBV5-6 and TRBJ2-2; 8 nucleotides align to TRBD2. The V segment lost 5 bases and the J segment 1 base; nucleotides outside the gene matches: 7. The CDR3 spans 16 residues. CDR1 and CDR2 from the germline V gene are SGHDT and YYEEEE. The CDR3 region has the DNA TGTGCCAGCAGTCCAGGACTAGCCCTGAACACCGGGGAGCTGTTTTTT. Protein product: CASSPGLALNTGELFF.

The V call is TRBV7-2, the J call TRBJ2-7; the D call may be TRBD1 or TRBD2 (6 bases each). V was pared by 7 bases and J by 0 bases, with 16 bases between. Germline assignment: CDR1 SGHTA and CDR2 FQGNSA. CDR3 length equals 15 residues. CDR3: CASTDPRGASYEQYF. DNA for the CDR3: TGTGCCAGCACCGACCCTAGGGGGGCCTCCTACGAGCAGTACTTC.

In its sample, this clonotype was seen a few times. The chain is built from TRBV7-2 and TRBJ2-7, with 11 bases lining up with TRBD2. With 5 bases clipped from V and 4 bases from J, the junction kept 7 bases outside the gene matches. The germline gives CDR1 SGHTA, CDR2 FQGNSA. This CDR3 is 15 amino acids long. CDR3 coding DNA: TGTGCCAGCAGCAGGGGGACTAGCGGCCTGTACGAGCAGTACTTC. It yields the protein CASSRGTSGLYEQYF.

This clonotype was picked up a small number of times. This CDR3 reads CAISDMDRGNYEQYF. CDR3 sequence (DNA): TGTGCCATCAGTGACATGGACAGGGGGAATTACGAGCAGTACTTC. The chain carries TRBV10-3 and TRBJ2-7, with 10 bases lining up with TRBD1. The CDR3 length is 15 residues. Trimming cost V 3 bases and J 4 bases; bases outside gene matches: 6. Germline V lookup: CDR1 ENHRY, CDR2 SYGVKD.

The CDR3 loop is CSARVGSGRYFGEQYF. Here the CDR3 DNA reads TGCAGTGCTAGAGTTGGTAGCGGGAGGTATTTCGGCGAGCAGTACTTC. The chain recombines TRBV20-1 with TRBJ2-7; the match to TRBD2 covers 10 bases. The CDR3 has 16 residues. CDR1 and CDR2 from the germline V gene are DFQATT and SNEGSKA (reference sequence). Germline trimming cut 1 base from V and 6 bases from J; bases unmatched to any gene: 12.

This sequence joins TRBV29-1 and TRBJ1-2; D might be TRBD1 (5 bases). CDR1 is SQVTM and CDR2 is ANQGSEA in the germline V gene. There are 14 residues in the CDR3. V lost 4 bases, J lost 2 bases, and 14 bases lay in between. The CDR3 sequence is CSVGGGSRNYGYTF. Written as DNA, the CDR3 is TGCAGCGTTGGGGGGGGGAGTCGCAACTATGGCTACACCTTC. The whole variable domain, remainder taken from reference TRBV29-1 and TRBJ1-2, is SAVISQKPSRDICQRGTSLTIQCQVDSQVTMMFWYRQQPGQSLTLIATANQGSEATYESGFVIDKFPISRPNLTFSTLTVSNMSPEDSSIYLCSVGGGSRNYGYTFGSGTRLTVV.